The clone carrying this T cell receptor (beta chain) was counted a few times. Sequencing was performed with immunoSEQ multiplex PCR; in TCRdb, only in-frame clones are kept and a portion is missing. The table includes over 85,000 clones, around four fifths detected once. Time point indicated: blood 4 weeks post-SBRT, at nephrectomy. Treatment meaning: 15 Gy SBRT to primary tumor, nephrectomy 4 weeks later. This record comes from a study of radiation and T cells in renal cell carcinoma. The CDR3 spans 14 residues. The ends were cut back, 5 bases at V and 8 bases at J, with 19 bases in the middle. Germline V gives CDR1 MGHRA, CDR2 YSYEKL.

The sequence was collected from a man over 45 with renal cell carcinoma. Material: blood, obtained from a patient whose treatment included radiotherapy and nephrectomy. The gene calls are TRBV4-1 and TRBJ2-7, with D possibly TRBD1 on 5 matching bases. The DNA for the CDR3 is TGCGCCAGCAGCTCGCAAGGGCCCTCGGACAAGCAGTACTTC. Translating gives CASSSQGPSDKQYF.